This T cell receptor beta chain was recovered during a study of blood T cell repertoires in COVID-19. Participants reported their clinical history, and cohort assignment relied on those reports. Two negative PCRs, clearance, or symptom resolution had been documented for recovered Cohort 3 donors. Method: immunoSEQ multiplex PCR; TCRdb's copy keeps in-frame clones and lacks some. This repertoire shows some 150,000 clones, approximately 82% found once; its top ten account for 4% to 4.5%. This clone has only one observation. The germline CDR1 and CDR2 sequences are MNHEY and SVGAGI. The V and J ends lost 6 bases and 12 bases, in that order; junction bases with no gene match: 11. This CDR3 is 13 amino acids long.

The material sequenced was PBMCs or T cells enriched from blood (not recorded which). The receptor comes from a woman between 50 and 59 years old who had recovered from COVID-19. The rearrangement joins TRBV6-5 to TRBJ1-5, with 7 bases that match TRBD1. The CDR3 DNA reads TGTGCCAGCAGCCGATTACAGGGGTCGGGCCAGCATTTT. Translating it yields CASSRLQGSGQHF.